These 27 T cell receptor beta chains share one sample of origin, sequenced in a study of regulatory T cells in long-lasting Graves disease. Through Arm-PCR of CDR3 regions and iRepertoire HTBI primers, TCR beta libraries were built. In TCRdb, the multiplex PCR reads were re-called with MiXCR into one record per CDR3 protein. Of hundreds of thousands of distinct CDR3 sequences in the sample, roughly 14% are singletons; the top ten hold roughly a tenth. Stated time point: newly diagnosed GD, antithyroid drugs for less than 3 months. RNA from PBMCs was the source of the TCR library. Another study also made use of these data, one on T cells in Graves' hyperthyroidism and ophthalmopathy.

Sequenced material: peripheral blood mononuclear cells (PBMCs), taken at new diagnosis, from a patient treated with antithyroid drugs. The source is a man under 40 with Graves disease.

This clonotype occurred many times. CDR3 sequence reads: CASSSRTSGSSYEQYF. As DNA, the CDR3 is TGTGCCAGCAGTTCACGGACTAGCGGGAGCTCCTACGAGCAGTACTTC. The rearrangement joins TRBV12-3 or TRBV12-4 to TRBJ2-7, with 13 bases that match TRBD2. There are 16 residues in the CDR3. The ends lost 4 bases at V and 0 bases at J; junction bases unmatched: 3.

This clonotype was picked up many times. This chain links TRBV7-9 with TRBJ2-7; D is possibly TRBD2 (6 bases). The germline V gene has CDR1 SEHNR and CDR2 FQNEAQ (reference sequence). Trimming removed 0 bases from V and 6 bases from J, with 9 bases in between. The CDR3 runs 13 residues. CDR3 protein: CASSLAGGAEQYF. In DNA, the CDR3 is TGTGCCAGCAGCTTAGCGGGAGGTGCCGAGCAGTACTTC.

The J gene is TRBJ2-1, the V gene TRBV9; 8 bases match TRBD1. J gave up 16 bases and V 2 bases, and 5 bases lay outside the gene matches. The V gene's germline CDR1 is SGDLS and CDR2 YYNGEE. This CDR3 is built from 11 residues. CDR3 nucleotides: TGTGCCAGCAGCGTCTCAGGGGGCCAATTCTTC. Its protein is CASSVSGGQFF.

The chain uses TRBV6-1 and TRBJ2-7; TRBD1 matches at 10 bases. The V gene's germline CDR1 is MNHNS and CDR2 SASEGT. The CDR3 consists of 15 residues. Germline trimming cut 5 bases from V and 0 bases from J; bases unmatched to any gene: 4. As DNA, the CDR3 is TGTGCCAGCAGTAGACGGACAGGGGGCTCCTACGAGCAGTACTTC. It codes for CASSRRTGGSYEQYF.

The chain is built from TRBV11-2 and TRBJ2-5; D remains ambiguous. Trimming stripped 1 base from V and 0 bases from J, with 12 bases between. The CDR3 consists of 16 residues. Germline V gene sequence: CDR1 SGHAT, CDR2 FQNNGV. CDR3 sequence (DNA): TGTGCCAGCAGCTTAGGGAATAACGGGTACCAAGAGACCCAGTACTTC. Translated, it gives CASSLGNNGYQETQYF.

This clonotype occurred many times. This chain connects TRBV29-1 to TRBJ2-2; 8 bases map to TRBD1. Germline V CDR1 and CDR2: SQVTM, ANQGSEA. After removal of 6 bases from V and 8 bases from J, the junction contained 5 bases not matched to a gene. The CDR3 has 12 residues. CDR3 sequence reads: CSVKQGVGELFF. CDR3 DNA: TGCAGCGTCAAACAGGGGGTTGGGGAGCTGTTTTTT.

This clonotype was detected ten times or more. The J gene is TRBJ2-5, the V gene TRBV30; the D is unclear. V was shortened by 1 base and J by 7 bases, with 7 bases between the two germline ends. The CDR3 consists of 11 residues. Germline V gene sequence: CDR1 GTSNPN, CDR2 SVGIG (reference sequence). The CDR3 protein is CAWSGLGTQYF. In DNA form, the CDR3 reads TGTGCCTGGAGTGGCCTGGGGACCCAGTACTTC.

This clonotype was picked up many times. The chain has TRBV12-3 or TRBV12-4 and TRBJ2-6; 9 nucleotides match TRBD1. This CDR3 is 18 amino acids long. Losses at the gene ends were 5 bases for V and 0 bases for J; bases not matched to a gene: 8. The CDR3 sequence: CASSRLTGGLSGANVLTF. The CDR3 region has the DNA TGTGCCAGCAGTCGATTGACAGGGGGACTCTCTGGGGCCAACGTCCTGACTTTC.

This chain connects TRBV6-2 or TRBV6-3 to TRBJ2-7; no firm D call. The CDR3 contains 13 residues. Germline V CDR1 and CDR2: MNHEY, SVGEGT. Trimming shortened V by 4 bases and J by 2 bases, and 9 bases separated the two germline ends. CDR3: CASSFPLTYEQYF. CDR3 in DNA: TGTGCCAGCAGTTTCCCCCTTACCTACGAGCAGTACTTC.

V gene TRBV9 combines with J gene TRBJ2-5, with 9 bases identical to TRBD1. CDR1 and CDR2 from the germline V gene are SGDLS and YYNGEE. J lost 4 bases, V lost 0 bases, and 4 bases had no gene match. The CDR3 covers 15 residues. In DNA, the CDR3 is TGTGCCAGCAGCGTAGAGACAGGGGGGGGAGAGACCCAGTACTTC. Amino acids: CASSVETGGGETQYF.

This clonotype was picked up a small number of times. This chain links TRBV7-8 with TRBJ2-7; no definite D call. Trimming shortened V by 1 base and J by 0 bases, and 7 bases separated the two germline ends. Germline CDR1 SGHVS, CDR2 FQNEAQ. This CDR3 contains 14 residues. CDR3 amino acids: CASSLGPISYEQYF. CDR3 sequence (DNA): TGTGCCAGCAGCTTAGGGCCGATCTCCTACGAGCAGTACTTC.

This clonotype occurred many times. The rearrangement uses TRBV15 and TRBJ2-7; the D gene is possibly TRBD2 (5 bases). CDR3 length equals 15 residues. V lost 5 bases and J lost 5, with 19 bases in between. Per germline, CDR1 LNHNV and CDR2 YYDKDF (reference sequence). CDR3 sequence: CATSPRLGSVHEQYF. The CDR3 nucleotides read TGTGCCACCAGCCCACGTCTAGGGAGCGTGCACGAGCAGTACTTC.

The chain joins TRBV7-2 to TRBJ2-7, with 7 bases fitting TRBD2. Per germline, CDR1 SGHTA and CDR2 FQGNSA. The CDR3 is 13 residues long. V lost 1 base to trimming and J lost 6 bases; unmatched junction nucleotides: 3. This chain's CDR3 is CASSLVAGSEQYF. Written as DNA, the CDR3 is TGTGCCAGCAGCTTAGTAGCGGGTAGCGAGCAGTACTTC.

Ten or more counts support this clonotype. The CDR3 loop is CSAGIVGRPYNSPLHF. In DNA form, the CDR3 reads TGCAGTGCTGGAATAGTGGGCAGACCATATAATTCACCCCTCCACTTT. This chain joins TRBV20-1 and TRBJ1-6, with D uncertain. The V gene's germline CDR1 is DFQATT and CDR2 SNEGSKA (reference sequence). V lost 5 bases, J lost 4 bases, and 18 bases lay in between. The length of the CDR3 is 16 residues.

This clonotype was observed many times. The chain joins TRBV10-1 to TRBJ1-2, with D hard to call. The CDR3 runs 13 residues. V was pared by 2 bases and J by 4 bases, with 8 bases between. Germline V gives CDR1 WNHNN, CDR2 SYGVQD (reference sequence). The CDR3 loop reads CASSENSFYGYTF. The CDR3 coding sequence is TGCGCCAGCAGTGAGAACAGTTTCTATGGCTACACCTTC.

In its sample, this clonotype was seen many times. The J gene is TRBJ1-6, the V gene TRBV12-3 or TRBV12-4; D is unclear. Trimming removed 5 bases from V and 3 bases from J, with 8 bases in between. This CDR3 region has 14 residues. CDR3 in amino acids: CASSIRDYNSPLHF. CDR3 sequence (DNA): TGTGCCAGCAGTATCCGGGACTATAATTCACCCCTCCACTTT.

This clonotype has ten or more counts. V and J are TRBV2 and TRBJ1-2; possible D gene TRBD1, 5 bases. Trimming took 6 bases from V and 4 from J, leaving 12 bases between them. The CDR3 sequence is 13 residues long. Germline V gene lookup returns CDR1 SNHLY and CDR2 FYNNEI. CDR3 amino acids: CASRQGVGYGYTF. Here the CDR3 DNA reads TGTGCCAGCAGGCAGGGAGTCGGCTATGGCTACACCTTC.

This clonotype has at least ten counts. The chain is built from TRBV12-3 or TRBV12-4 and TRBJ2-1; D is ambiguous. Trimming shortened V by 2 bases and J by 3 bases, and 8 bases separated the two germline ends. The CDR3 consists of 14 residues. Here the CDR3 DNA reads TGTGCCAGCAGTTTAATACGGAACTACAATGAGCAGTTCTTC. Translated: CASSLIRNYNEQFF.

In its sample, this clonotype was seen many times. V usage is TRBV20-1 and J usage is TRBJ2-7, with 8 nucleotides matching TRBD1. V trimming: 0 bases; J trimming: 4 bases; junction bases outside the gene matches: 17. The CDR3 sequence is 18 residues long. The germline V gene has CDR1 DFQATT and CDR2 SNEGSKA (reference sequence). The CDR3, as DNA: TGCAGTGCTAGAGATTGGGTTCAGGGGGCTTCAAGGATATACGAGCAGTACTTC. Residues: CSARDWVQGASRIYEQYF.

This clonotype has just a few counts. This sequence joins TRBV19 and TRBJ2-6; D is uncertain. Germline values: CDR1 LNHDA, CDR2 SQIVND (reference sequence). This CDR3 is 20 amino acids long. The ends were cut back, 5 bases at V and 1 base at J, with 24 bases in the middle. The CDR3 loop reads CASSRWTVRQFRSGANVLTF. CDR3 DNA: TGTGCCAGTAGTCGATGGACGGTACGACAATTCAGGTCTGGGGCCAACGTCCTGACTTTC. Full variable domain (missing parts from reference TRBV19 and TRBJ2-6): DGGITQSPKYLFRKEGQNVTLSCEQNLNHDAMYWYRQDPGQGLRLIYYSQIVNDFQKGDIAEGYSVSREKKESFPLTVTSAQKNPTAFYLCASSRWTVRQFRSGANVLTFGAGSRLTVL.

CDR3 in amino acids: CASSPRLGGDTGELFF. The CDR3 DNA follows: TGTGCCAGCAGCCCCCGCTTGGGGGGAGACACCGGGGAGCTGTTTTTT. V and J are TRBV9 and TRBJ2-2; perhaps TRBD2 as D (6 bases). CDR3 length: 16 residues. The germline CDR1 and CDR2 sequences are SGDLS and YYNGEE. V lost 4 bases and J lost 3, with 16 bases in between.

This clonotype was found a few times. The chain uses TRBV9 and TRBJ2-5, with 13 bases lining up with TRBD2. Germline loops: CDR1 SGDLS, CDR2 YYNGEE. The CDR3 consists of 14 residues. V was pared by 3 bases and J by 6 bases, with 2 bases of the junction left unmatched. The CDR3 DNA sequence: TGTGCCAGCAGCGGGACTAGCGGGAGCCAGACCCAGTACTTC. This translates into CASSGTSGSQTQYF. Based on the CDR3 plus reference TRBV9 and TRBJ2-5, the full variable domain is DSGVTQTPKHLITATGQRVTLRCSPRSGDLSVYWYQQSLDQGLQFLIQYYNGEERAKGNILERFSAQQFPDLHSELNLSSLELGDSALYFCASSGTSGSQTQYFGPGTRLLVL.

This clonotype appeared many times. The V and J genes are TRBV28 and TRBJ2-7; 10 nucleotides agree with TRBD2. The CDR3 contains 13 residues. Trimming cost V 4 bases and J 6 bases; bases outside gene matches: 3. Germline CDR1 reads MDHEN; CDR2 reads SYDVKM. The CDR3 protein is CASSSSGSLEQYF. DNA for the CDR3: TGTGCCAGCAGTTCTAGCGGGAGCCTCGAGCAGTACTTC.

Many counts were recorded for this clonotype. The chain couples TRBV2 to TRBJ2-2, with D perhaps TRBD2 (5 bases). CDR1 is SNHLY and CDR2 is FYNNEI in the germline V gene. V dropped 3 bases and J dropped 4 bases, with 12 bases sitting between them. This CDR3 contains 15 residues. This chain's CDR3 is CASSDEGVGTGELFF. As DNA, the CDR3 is TGTGCCAGCAGTGACGAGGGAGTGGGCACCGGGGAGCTGTTTTTT.

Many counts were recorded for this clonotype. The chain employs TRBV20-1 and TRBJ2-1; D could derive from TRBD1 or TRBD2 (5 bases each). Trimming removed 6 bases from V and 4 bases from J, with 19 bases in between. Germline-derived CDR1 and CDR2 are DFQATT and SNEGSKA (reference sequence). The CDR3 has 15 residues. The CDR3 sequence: CSAEGTGSGYNEQFF. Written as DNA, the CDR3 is TGCAGTGCCGAAGGGACGGGTTCGGGTTACAATGAGCAGTTCTTC.

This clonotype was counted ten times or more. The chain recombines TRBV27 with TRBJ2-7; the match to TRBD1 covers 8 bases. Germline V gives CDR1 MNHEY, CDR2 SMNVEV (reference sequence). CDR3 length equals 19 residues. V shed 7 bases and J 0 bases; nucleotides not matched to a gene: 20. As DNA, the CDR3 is TGTGCCAGCAAAACACCTCGGGACAGGCTACCAAGGAGCTCCTACGAGCAGTACTTC. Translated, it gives CASKTPRDRLPRSSYEQYF.

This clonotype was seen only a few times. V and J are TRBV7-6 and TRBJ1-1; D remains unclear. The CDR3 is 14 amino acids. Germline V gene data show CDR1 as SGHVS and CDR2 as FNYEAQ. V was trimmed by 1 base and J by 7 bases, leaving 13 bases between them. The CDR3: CASSLEGFPREAFF. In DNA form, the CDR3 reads TGTGCCAGCAGCTTAGAAGGGTTTCCACGTGAAGCTTTCTTT. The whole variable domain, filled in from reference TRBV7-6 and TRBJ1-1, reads GAGVSQSPRYKVTKRGQDVALRCDPISGHVSLYWYRQALGQGPEFLTYFNYEAQQDKSGLPNDRFSAERPEGSISTLTIQRTEQRDSAMYRCASSLEGFPREAFFGQGTRLTVV.